The 11 T cell receptor beta chains given below trace back to one sample, sequenced in a study of T cells in women clearing cervical HPV infection. Using immunoSEQ multiplex PCR, the repertoire was profiled, and TCRdb retains in-frame clones only, with some absent. This sample's table reports around 19,000 clones. The sequenced sample consisted of blood buffy coat. Receptors originate from a woman between 18 and 75 years old with a cervical HPV16 infection that either progressed to CIN3+ or cleared (not recorded which).

As concerns this clone: The sequenced fragment ends 3 residues before the CDR3 boundary, so the rest is inferred from the germline J gene. V usage is TRBV7-6 and J usage is TRBJ2-7; TRBD1 agrees at 11 bases. Germline V gives CDR1 SGHVS, CDR2 FNYEAQ. The CDR3 consists of 15 residues. After removal of 5 bases from V and 4 bases from J, the junction contained 7 bases not matched to a gene. The sequenced part of the CDR3 DNA is TGTGCCAGCAGCCGTGGGACAGGGGGGATTTACGAG. It specifies CASSRGTGGIYE. The full CDR3 protein reads CASSRGTGGIYEQYF.

On this clone: The read ends 3 residues before the CDR3 terminus; that terminus is restored from the germline J gene. The chain uses TRBV12-3 or TRBV12-4 and TRBJ2-5; D unclear. This CDR3 has 13 amino acids. The V and J ends lost 6 bases and 2 bases respectively, with 10 bases between them. The part of the CDR3 DNA that was read is TGTGCCAGCAGCATGATGGCACAAGAGACC. Its protein product is CASSMMAQET. Given in full, the CDR3 is CASSMMAQETQYF.

As regards this clone: The CDR3 end falls 3 residues outside the read, so it is completed with the germline J gene. The genes are TRBV28 and TRBJ2-7, with D perhaps matching TRBD1 (6 bases). Per germline, CDR1 MDHEN and CDR2 SYDVKM. The CDR3 has 13 amino acids. V gave up 7 bases and J gave up 6 bases, with 16 bases separating them. The CDR3 bases that were read are TGTGCCAGCACCCTATCTCCAGGGGTCGAG. It codes for CASTLSPGVE. The whole CDR3 region reads CASTLSPGVEQYF.

As concerns this clone: The read comes to an end 3 residues before the CDR3 does, leaving the germline J gene to fill in the end. This sequence joins TRBV4-2 and TRBJ2-7, with D uncertain. V was cut by 8 bases and J by 1 base, with 12 bases left in between. This CDR3 contains 13 residues. In germline, CDR1 is LGHNA, CDR2 YNFKEQ. CDR3 sequence: CASAASHSYEQYF. The DNA read from the CDR3 is TGTGCCAGCGCCGCGAGCCATTCCTACGAG.

Notes on this clone: The read stops 3 residues short of the end of the CDR3; the missing end is completed from the germline J gene. V usage is TRBV7-7 and J usage is TRBJ2-7, with unresolved D. The CDR3 spans 14 residues. Trimming shortened V by 1 base and J by 1 base, and 8 bases separated the two germline ends. Germline V CDR1 and CDR2: SSHAT, FNYEAQ (reference sequence). Here the CDR3 reads CASSLVLPSYEQYF. CDR3 DNA (partial): TGTGCCAGCAGCTTAGTTCTACCTTCCTACGAG. The full variable domain, in which reference TRBV7-7 and TRBJ2-7 provide the parts outside the CDR3, is GAGVSQSPRYKVTKRGQDVTLRCDPISSHATLYWYQQALGQGPEFLTYFNYEAQPDKSGLPSDRFSAERPEGSISTLTIQRTEQRDSAMYRCASSLVLPSYEQYFGPGTRLTVT.

Regarding this clone: The missing CDR3 end, 3 residues past where the read stops, is filled in from the germline J gene. This sequence joins TRBV19 and TRBJ2-2; tentative D call: TRBD1 (5 bases). Germline CDR1 reads LNHDA; CDR2 reads SQIVND (reference sequence). The CDR3 length is 16 residues. The DNA read from the CDR3 is TGTGCCAGTAGCCAAGGGGATTTTACAACTAATGAAAAG. Protein product: CASSQGDFTTNEK. The entire CDR3 reads CASSQGDFTTNEKLFF.

The CDR3 sequence is CSAFQKVAGANEQFF. Partial CDR3 DNA: TGCAGTGCTTTCCAGAAAGTAGCGGGGGCAAATGAG. The V call is TRBV20-1, the J call TRBJ2-1; 9 nucleotides line up with TRBD2. The CDR3 end is not reached by the read, which stops 3 residues before it; the germline J gene fills it in. In germline, CDR1 is DFQATT, CDR2 SNEGSKA (reference sequence). This CDR3 is 15 amino acids long. J gave up 7 bases and V 5 bases, and 12 bases lay outside the gene matches.

The sequenced part of the CDR3 DNA is TGTGCCAGCAGCTCGACTAGCGGTACCTACGAG. Residues: CASSSTSGTYE. The entire CDR3 sequence reads CASSSTSGTYEQYF. This chain links TRBV7-9 with TRBJ2-7; 9 bases agree with TRBD2. The read ends 3 residues shy of where the CDR3 ends; the end is completed using the germline J gene. V lost 4 bases and J lost 2; bases outside the gene matches: 3. Looked up from germline, CDR1 is SEHNR and CDR2 is FQNEAQ (reference sequence). The CDR3 is 14 residues long.

A word on this clone: The read falls 3 residues short of the CDR3 end, and the missing part is taken from the germline J gene. The V gene is TRBV30, the J gene TRBJ2-3; D might be TRBD1 (6 bases). From germline, CDR1 is GTSNPN and CDR2 SVGIG (reference sequence). This CDR3 is 12 amino acids long. CDR3 loop: CAWSGQKETQYF. Partial CDR3 DNA: TGTGCCTGGAGCGGACAGAAAGAGACG.

Comment on this clone: An end of the junction differs from the germline gene, which may be a read error. Sequencing ends 3 residues short of the CDR3 end; the germline J gene provides the rest. At the DNA level, this CDR3 is encoded by other sequences in the same sample as well. The V gene is TRBV30, the J gene TRBJ1-3, with D maybe TRBD1 (5 bases). Germline V gene data show CDR1 as GTSNPN and CDR2 as SVGIG (reference sequence). The CDR3 spans 12 residues. CDR3 bases read: TGTGCCTGGCGGGCGGGGGGAAACACG. It translates to CAWRAGGNT. The full CDR3 reads CAWRAGGNTIYF.

Of note for this clone: The CDR3 extends 3 residues past the end of the read, so its final part is completed from the germline J gene. The chain is built from TRBV18 and TRBJ1-4; tentative D call: TRBD1 (6 bases). CDR1 and CDR2 (germline): KGHSH, LQKENI. This CDR3 has 15 residues. Between the trimmed V and J ends, which lost 6 bases and 0 bases, there was a span of 11 bases. CDR3: CASSGQIATNEKLFF. CDR3 DNA, as far as it was read: TGTGCCAGCTCCGGACAGATTGCAACTAATGAAAAA.